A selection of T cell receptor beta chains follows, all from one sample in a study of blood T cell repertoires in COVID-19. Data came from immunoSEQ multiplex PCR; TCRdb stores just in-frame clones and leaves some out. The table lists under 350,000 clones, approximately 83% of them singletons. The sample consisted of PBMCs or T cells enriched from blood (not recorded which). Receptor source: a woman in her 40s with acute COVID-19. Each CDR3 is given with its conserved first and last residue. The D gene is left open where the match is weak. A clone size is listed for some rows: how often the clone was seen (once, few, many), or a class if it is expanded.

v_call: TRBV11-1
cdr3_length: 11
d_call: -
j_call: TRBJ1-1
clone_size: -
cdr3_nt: TGTGCCAGCAGCTCCCTAAATGAAGCTTTCTTT
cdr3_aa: CASSSLNEAFF

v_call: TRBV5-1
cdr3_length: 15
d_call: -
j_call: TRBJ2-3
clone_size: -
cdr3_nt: TGCGCCAGCAGCTTGGGACATCTTAGCACAGATACGCAGTATTTT
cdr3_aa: CASSLGHLSTDTQYF

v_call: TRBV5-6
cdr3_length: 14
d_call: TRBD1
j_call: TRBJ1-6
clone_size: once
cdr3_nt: TGTGCCAGCAGCGCGGACAGGGGGAATTCACCCCTCCACTTT
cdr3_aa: CASSADRGNSPLHF

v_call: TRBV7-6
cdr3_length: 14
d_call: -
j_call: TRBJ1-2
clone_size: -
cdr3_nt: TGTGCCAGCAGCCCCCTAGGATCTAACTATGGCTACACCTTC
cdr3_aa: CASSPLGSNYGYTF

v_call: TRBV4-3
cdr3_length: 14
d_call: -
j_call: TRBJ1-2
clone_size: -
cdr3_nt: TGCGCCAGCAGCCAAGATCCCGCCTACGGTGGCTACACCTTC
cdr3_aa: CASSQDPAYGGYTF

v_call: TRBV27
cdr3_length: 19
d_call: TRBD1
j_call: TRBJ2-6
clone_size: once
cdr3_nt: TGTGCCAGCAGTTTTACCGGGACAGGGGGCCCCTCTGGGGCCAACGTCCTGACTTTC
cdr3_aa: CASSFTGTGGPSGANVLTF

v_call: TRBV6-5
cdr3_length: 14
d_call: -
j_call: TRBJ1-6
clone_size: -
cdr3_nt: TGTGCCAGCAGCCGCCGGGACAACAATTCACCCCTCCACTTT
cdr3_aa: CASSRRDNNSPLHF

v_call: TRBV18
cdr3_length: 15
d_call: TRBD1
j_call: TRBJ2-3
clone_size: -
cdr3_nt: TGTGCCAGCTCACCACGGACAGGCGGCACAGATACGCAGTATTTT
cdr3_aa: CASSPRTGGTDTQYF

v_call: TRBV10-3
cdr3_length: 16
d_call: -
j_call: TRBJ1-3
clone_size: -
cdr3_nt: TGTGCCATCAGTGAGTCTGGGCAGGACTCTGGAAACACCATATATTTT
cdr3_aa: CAISESGQDSGNTIYF

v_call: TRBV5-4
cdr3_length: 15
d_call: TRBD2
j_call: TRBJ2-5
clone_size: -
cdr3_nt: TGTGCCAGCAGCCCATGGACTAGCAATCAAGAGACCCAGTACTTC
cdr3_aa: CASSPWTSNQETQYF

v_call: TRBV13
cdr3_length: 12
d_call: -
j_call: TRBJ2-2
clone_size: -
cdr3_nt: TGTGCCAGCAGCAGACAGACCGGGGAGCTGTTTTTT
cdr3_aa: CASSRQTGELFF

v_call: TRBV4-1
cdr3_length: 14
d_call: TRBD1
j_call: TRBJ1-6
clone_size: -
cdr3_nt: TGCGCCAGCAGCCAACCTCTCCGGGACAGGGCCCTCCACTTT
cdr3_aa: CASSQPLRDRALHF

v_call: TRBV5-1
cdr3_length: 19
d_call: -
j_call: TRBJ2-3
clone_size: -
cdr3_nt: TGCGCCAGCAGCTGGAGGACAGCAATTCCCCCAGAGCCCACAGATACGCAGTATTTT
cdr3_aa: CASSWRTAIPPEPTDTQYF

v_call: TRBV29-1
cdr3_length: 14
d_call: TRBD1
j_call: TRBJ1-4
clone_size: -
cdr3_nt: TGCAGCGTTGATGGGGGGACAGATAATGAAAAACTGTTTTTT
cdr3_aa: CSVDGGTDNEKLFF

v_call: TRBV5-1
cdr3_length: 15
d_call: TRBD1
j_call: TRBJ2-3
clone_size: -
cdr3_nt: TGCGCCAGCAGCTTGTCGGCAGGGGGCATTGATACGCAGTATTTT
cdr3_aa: CASSLSAGGIDTQYF

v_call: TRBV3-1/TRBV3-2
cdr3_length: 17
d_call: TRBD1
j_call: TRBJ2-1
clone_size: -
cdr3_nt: TGTGCCAGCAGCCAACTACCCGGGACAGGGTCCTACAATGAGCAGTTCTTC
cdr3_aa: CASSQLPGTGSYNEQFF